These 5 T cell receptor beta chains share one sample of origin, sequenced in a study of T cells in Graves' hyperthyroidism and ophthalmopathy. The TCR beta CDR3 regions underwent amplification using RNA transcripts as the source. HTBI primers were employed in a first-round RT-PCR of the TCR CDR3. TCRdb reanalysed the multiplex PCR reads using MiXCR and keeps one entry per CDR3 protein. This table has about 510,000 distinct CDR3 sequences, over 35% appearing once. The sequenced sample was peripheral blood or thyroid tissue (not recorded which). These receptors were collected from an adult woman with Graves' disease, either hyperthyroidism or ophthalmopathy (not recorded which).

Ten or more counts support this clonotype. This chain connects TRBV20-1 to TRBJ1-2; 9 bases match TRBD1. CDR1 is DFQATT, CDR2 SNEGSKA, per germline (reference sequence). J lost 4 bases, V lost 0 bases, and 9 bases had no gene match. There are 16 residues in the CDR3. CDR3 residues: CSARDGPNRGLYGYTF. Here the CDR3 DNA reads TGCAGTGCTAGAGATGGCCCTAACAGGGGGCTCTATGGCTACACCTTC.

This chain's CDR3 is CAIRGGQGNNSPLHF. CDR3 coding DNA: TGTGCCATCAGGGGAGGACAGGGTAATAATTCACCCCTCCACTTT. This chain uses TRBV10-3 with TRBJ1-6, with 8 bases that match TRBD1. Germline CDR1 and CDR2: ENHRY and SYGVKD. V shed 6 bases, J shed 5 bases, and the junction held 6 bases outside the gene matches. The CDR3 extends over 15 amino acids.

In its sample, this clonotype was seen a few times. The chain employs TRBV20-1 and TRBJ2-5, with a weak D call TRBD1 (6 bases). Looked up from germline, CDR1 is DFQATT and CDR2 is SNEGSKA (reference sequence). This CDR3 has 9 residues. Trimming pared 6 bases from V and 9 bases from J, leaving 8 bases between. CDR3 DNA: TGCAGTGCCTCAGGGGCCCAGTACTTC. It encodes CSASGAQYF.

CDR3 protein: CASSAVYREGTIYF. The CDR3 DNA follows: TGTGCCAGTAGTGCAGTCTACCGTGAAGGCACCATATATTTT. The gene calls are TRBV19 and TRBJ1-3; D is ambiguous. The V and J ends lost 5 bases and 9 bases respectively, with 17 bases between them. The CDR3 covers 14 residues. The germline gives CDR1 LNHDA, CDR2 SQIVND (reference sequence).

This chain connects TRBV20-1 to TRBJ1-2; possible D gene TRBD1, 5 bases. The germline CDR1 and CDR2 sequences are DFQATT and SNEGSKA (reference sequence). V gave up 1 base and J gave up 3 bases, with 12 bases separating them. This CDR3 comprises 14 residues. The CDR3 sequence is CSARVQGGDYGYTF. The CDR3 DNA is TGCAGTGCTAGAGTGCAGGGTGGGGACTATGGCTACACCTTC.